Below, 14 T cell receptor beta chains from the same sample are listed, as sequenced in a study of low-dose radiotherapy and immunotherapy resistance in tumors. TRAV- and TRBV-specific primers were used for first-strand cDNA, which covered alpha and beta chains. TCRs were put through roughly 19 PCR cycles of amplification with Phusion. A constant-region primer and the V-primer adapter served as the primer pair. One entry per CDR3 protein results from TCRdb running MiXCR on the reads. Counted here are 85,000 to 95,000 distinct CDR3 sequences, around 9.2% occurring once; the ten biggest clones make up more than 0.85%. Stated time point: before trial treatment. The material sequenced was PBMCs, taken before treatment. The receptors derive from a male donor with prostate cancer.

This clonotype has ten or more counts. V is TRBV6-5 and J is TRBJ1-1; TRBD1 matches at 9 bases. The V and J ends lost 6 bases and 7 bases, in that order; junction bases with no gene match: 12. Germline CDR1 reads MNHEY; CDR2 reads SVGAGI. The CDR3 extends over 15 amino acids. As DNA, the CDR3 is TGTGCCAGCAGCCGAGGTGCCGGGACAGGGAGTGAAGCTTTCTTT. Residues: CASSRGAGTGSEAFF.

In this sample, this clonotype turned up many times. This chain joins TRBV28 and TRBJ2-5; the match to TRBD2 covers 7 bases. Germline loops: CDR1 MDHEN, CDR2 SYDVKM. There are 14 residues in the CDR3. With V trimmed by 2 bases and J by 5 bases, 5 bases remained unmatched. The CDR3 sequence is CASSLTSEGETQYF. The CDR3 DNA follows: TGTGCCAGCAGTTTAACTAGCGAGGGGGAGACCCAGTACTTC.

This clonotype was counted at least ten times. The CDR3: CASSSGTSLNEQFF. The CDR3 bases are TGTGCCAGCAGCTCAGGGACTAGCCTCAATGAGCAGTTCTTC. This chain links TRBV7-9 with TRBJ2-1; TRBD2 matches 9 bases. J was trimmed by 6 bases and V by 4 bases; bases with no gene match: 4. The V gene's germline CDR1 is SEHNR and CDR2 FQNEAQ (reference sequence). The CDR3 is 14 amino acids.

This clonotype was seen at least ten times. The rearrangement uses TRBV6-2 or TRBV6-3 and TRBJ2-5, with 8 bases matching TRBD2. V lost 4 bases and J lost 2; bases outside the gene matches: 9. Germline-derived CDR1 and CDR2 are MNHEY and SVGEGT. CDR3 length: 16 residues. The CDR3: CASSSSSTSGQETQYF. CDR3 nucleotides: TGTGCCAGCAGTTCATCTTCTACTAGCGGACAAGAGACCCAGTACTTC.

This clonotype was observed at least ten times. The gene calls are TRBV29-1 and TRBJ2-3; D may correspond to TRBD1 or TRBD2 (6 bases each). Germline V gene sequence: CDR1 SQVTM, CDR2 ANQGSEA. V was shortened by 5 bases and J by 3 bases, with 12 bases between the two germline ends. The length of the CDR3 is 13 residues. The CDR3 sequence is CSVLRGETDTQYF. CDR3 sequence (DNA): TGCAGCGTTCTAAGGGGGGAGACAGATACGCAGTATTTT.

For this clonotype: One base separates it from a far larger clone, so it is likely a read error. V is TRBV5-6 and J is TRBJ2-7; 7 bases map to TRBD2. CDR1 is SGHDT and CDR2 is YYEEEE in the germline V gene. The CDR3 length is 12 residues. Germline trimming cut 5 bases from V and 7 bases from J; bases unmatched to any gene: 6. The CDR3 sequence is CASSHSGGEQYF. The CDR3 DNA reads TGTGCCAGCAGTCACTCGGGGGGAGAGCAGTACTTC. The variable domain in full, with the rest retrieved from reference TRBV5-6 and TRBJ2-7, is DAGVTQSPTHLIKTRGQQVTLRCSPKSGHDTVSWYQQALGQGPQFIFQYYEEEERQRGNFPDRFSGHQFPNYSSELNVNALLLGDSALYLCASSHSGGEQYFGPGTRLTVT.

This clonotype was detected many times. V usage is TRBV3-1 and J usage is TRBJ2-2; D is possibly TRBD2 (5 bases). CDR3 length equals 14 residues. CDR1 LGHDT and CDR2 YNNKEL come from the germline V gene (reference sequence). The ends were cut back, 4 bases at V and 4 bases at J, with 10 bases in the middle. This chain's CDR3 is CASSPSLGTGELFF. DNA of the CDR3: TGTGCCAGCAGCCCATCACTAGGCACCGGGGAGCTGTTTTTT.

Comments on this clonotype: The DNA is omitted, as the CDR3 cannot be located on it reliably, and the CDR3 follows TCRdb's listing. This chain uses TRBV28 with TRBJ1-5; the table's D call TRBD1 went unverified against the DNA. The germline V gene has CDR1 MDHEN and CDR2 SYDVKM. Both ends counted, the CDR3 spans 14 residues. The CDR3 loop is CASSTSTGTQPQHF.

This clonotype was seen ten or more times. The rearrangement joins TRBV25-1 to TRBJ2-3; no definite D call. The V end was cut by 3 bases, the J end by 1 base, with 8 bases between. The CDR3 is made up of 14 amino acids. Germline values: CDR1 MGHDK, CDR2 SYGVNS. CDR3 sequence (DNA): TGTGCCAGCAGTGATGCCACCGGCACAGATACGCAGTATTTT. Amino acids: CASSDATGTDTQYF.

This clonotype was counted at least ten times. This chain joins TRBV19 and TRBJ2-2, with TRBD2 matching over 8 bases. Trimming removed 3 bases from V and 4 bases from J; junction bases left unmatched: 7. Germline assignment: CDR1 LNHDA and CDR2 SQIVND (reference sequence). CDR3 length: 16 residues. The chain's CDR3 is CASSIPSGSSTGELFF. Written as DNA, the CDR3 is TGTGCCAGTAGTATTCCAAGCGGGAGTAGCACCGGGGAGCTGTTTTTT.

This clonotype was seen repeatedly, ten times or more. The chain links TRBV2 to TRBJ2-7, with TRBD1 identical over 9 bases. Trimming removed 8 bases from V and 5 bases from J; junction bases left unmatched: 13. Germline V gene sequence: CDR1 SNHLY, CDR2 FYNNEI. The CDR3 length is 15 residues. CDR3 sequence reads: CASAWGGQGVDEQYF. The CDR3 bases are TGTGCCAGCGCCTGGGGGGGACAGGGTGTCGACGAGCAGTACTTC.

The chain is built from TRBV28 and TRBJ2-3; no clear D gene. The length of the CDR3 is 13 residues. V lost 4 bases and J 5 bases, leaving 10 bases between the germline ends. Germline V CDR1 and CDR2: MDHEN, SYDVKM. The CDR3 loop is CASSSPPGDTQYF. CDR3 DNA: TGTGCCAGCAGTTCCCCACCGGGAGATACGCAGTATTTT.

This clonotype was detected many times. The gene calls are TRBV4-1 and TRBJ2-1, with TRBD2 matching over 12 bases. V gave up 2 bases and J gave up 4 bases; unmatched junction bases: 9. Germline V gene sequence: CDR1 MGHRA, CDR2 YSYEKL. The CDR3 consists of 18 residues. CDR3 DNA: TGCGCCAGCAGCCAACTCAGGACTAGCGGGAACTTTTACAATGAGCAGTTCTTC. Translated, it gives CASSQLRTSGNFYNEQFF.

At least ten counts were recorded for this clonotype. The chain carries TRBV20-1 and TRBJ1-1; D uncertain. V dropped 5 bases and J dropped 0 bases, with 7 bases sitting between them. The CDR3 has 12 amino acids. Germline V CDR1 and CDR2: DFQATT, SNEGSKA (reference sequence). The CDR3 loop reads CSAELLNTEAFF. In DNA form, the CDR3 reads TGCAGTGCTGAACTCTTGAACACTGAAGCTTTCTTT.